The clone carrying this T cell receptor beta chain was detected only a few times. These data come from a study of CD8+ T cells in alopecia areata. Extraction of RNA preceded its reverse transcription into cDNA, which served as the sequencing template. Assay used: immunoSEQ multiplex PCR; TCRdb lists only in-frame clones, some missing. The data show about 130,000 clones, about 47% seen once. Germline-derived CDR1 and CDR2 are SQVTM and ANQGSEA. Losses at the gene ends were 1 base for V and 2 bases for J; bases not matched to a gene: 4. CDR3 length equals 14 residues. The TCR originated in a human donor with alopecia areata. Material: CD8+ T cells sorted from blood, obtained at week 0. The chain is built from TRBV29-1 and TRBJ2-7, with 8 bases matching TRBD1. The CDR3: CSVEVAQGAYEQYF. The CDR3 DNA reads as TGCAGCGTTGAAGTAGCACAGGGGGCCTACGAGCAGTACTTC.